The entry below describes one T cell receptor beta chain. This record belongs to a study of T-cell memory formation after mild COVID-19. Using its own MiXCR run on the 5' RACE reads, TCRdb lists one record per CDR3 protein. The profile covers roughly 130,000 distinct CDR3 sequences, with approximately 5.9% appearing a single time and roughly 2% taken by the ten largest. The receptor was isolated from an adult woman who had mild COVID-19 (a few samples of this study predate the infection). Cell type and time point are not known. The sample was PBMCs or a T cell subset sorted from them (not recorded which).

For the CDR3, the DNA is TGTGCCACCAGTGAATCCGGGACAGAGAACACTGAAGCTTTCTTT. Its protein is CATSESGTENTEAFF. The genes are TRBV24-1 and TRBJ1-1, with 7 bases identical to TRBD1. Germline CDR1 reads KGHDR; CDR2 reads SFDVKD. J lost 1 base, V lost 4 bases, and 5 bases had no gene match. The CDR3 is 15 amino acids.